Listed below are T cell receptor beta chains from one sample, sequenced in a study of T cells in Graves' hyperthyroidism and ophthalmopathy. TCRdb reanalysed the multiplex PCR reads using MiXCR and keeps one entry per CDR3 protein. The repertoire holds roughly 500,000 distinct CDR3 sequences, with around 50% as singletons. The source material was peripheral blood or thyroid tissue (not recorded which). The source of these receptors is an adult woman with Graves' disease, either hyperthyroidism or ophthalmopathy (not recorded which). Each CDR3 is given with its conserved first and last residue. D genes are given only for firm matches. Part of the rows lack a size; the others show once, few, many or a class for expanded clones.

abundance	v_gene	d_gene	j_gene	CDR3nt	CDR3aa
-	TRBV10-3	TRBD2	TRBJ2-7	TGTGCCATCAGTACTGGGACTAGCGGCTACGAGCAGTACTTC	CAISTGTSGYEQYF
-	TRBV24-1	-	TRBJ2-5	TGTGCCAGCAGCACACAGGGTACGGAGACCCAGTACTTC	CASSTQGTETQYF
many	TRBV10-2	-	TRBJ1-2	TGCGCCAGCAGTGAGGGGAACTATGGCTACACCTTC	CASSEGNYGYTF
few	TRBV18	-	TRBJ2-7	TGTGCCAGCTCACCGGCGGCCGCCTACGAGCAGTACTTC	CASSPAAAYEQYF
few	TRBV11-2	TRBD1	TRBJ1-5	TGTGCCAGCAGTCATGGGACAGGGAATCAGCCCCAGCATTTT	CASSHGTGNQPQHF
-	TRBV29-1	-	TRBJ1-1	TGCAGCGCCGTGGTCGGGGTAGGCGGAGCTTTCTTT	CSAVVGVGGAFF
-	TRBV7-9	TRBD2	TRBJ2-7	TGTGCCAGCAGCCAAGAAGGCTCTAGCGGGAGTGGTTACGAGCAGTACTTC	CASSQEGSSGSGYEQYF
once	TRBV10-1	-	TRBJ2-7	TGCGCCAGCAGTGAGAGAGGGGTTTGGGACGAGCAGTACTTC	CASSERGVWDEQYF
few	TRBV6-2/TRBV6-3	-	TRBJ1-1	TGTGCCAGCAAGGGGGGGGTCCCTGAAGCTTTCTTT	CASKGGVPEAFF
many	TRBV9	-	TRBJ2-7	TGTGCCAGCAGCGTAACCGGAGGGCCAAACAACGAGCAGTACTTC	CASSVTGGPNNEQYF
-	TRBV19	-	TRBJ1-6	TGTGCCAGTAGTATAACCCCCGGGACGGTTAATTCACCCCTCCACTTT	CASSITPGTVNSPLHF
-	TRBV5-4	TRBD1	TRBJ1-4	TGTGCCAGCAGCCGCCGGACAGGGACGGGGGAAAAACTGTTTTTT	CASSRRTGTGEKLFF
many	TRBV20-1	-	TRBJ1-5	TGCAGTGCTAGATCTTCAGCGGCCAGGGGCGAGGGTCAGCCCCAGCATTTT	CSARSSAARGEGQPQHF
many	TRBV12-3/TRBV12-4	-	TRBJ2-7	TGTGCCAGCAGTTTTGGACAGGAGGGCTACGAGCAGTACTTC	CASSFGQEGYEQYF
once	TRBV5-1	-	TRBJ1-4	TGCGCCAGCAGCTTGGGTCAAACAGGGAGTCGAAATGAAAAACTGTTTTTT	CASSLGQTGSRNEKLFF
few	TRBV10-2	-	TRBJ1-1	TGCGCCAGCACAAGGGTGTGGGAGGCTGAAGCTTTCTTT	CASTRVWEAEAFF
many	TRBV29-1	TRBD1	TRBJ2-7	TGCAGCGTCCGGGACAGGGGCCACGAGCAGTACTTC	CSVRDRGHEQYF
-	TRBV6-1	-	TRBJ2-7	TGTGCCAGCAGTGAAACGGGAGTTGGAGAGCAGTACTTC	CASSETGVGEQYF
-	TRBV7-9	-	TRBJ1-1	TGTGCCAGCAGCCCACGACAGAACTACATGAACACTGAAGCTTTCTTT	CASSPRQNYMNTEAFF
-	TRBV29-1	-	TRBJ1-1	TGCAGCGTTGAAAAGGCTCCGAACACTGAAGCTTTCTTT	CSVEKAPNTEAFF
-	TRBV10-3	-	TRBJ1-1	TGTGCCATCAGTCCCACCGGACCGCGGAACACTGAAGCTTTCTTT	CAISPTGPRNTEAFF
few	TRBV7-2	-	TRBJ2-7	TGTGCCAGTCGGTCGGACGAGCAGTACTTC	CASRSDEQYF
-	TRBV10-3	-	TRBJ2-5	TGTGCCATCAGTGAGTGGAACAGGGAGGAGACCCAGTACTTC	CAISEWNREETQYF
-	TRBV28	TRBD2	TRBJ2-2	TGTGCCAGCAACTACCTTGTTGGGACTAGCGGGACTAACACCGGGGAGCTGTTTTTT	CASNYLVGTSGTNTGELFF
many	TRBV5-1	-	TRBJ2-7	TGCGCCAGCAGACCTGGACAAAACTACGAGCAGTACTTC	CASRPGQNYEQYF
-	TRBV7-2	-	TRBJ1-1	TGTGCCAGCAGTCCAGGGACCACTGAAGCTTTCTTT	CASSPGTTEAFF
-	TRBV2	-	TRBJ1-2	TGTGCCAGCAGTCCAAGGGGAGACTCTCAAGGGAACTATGGCTACACCTTC	CASSPRGDSQGNYGYTF
many	TRBV4-1	-	TRBJ1-1	TGCGCCAGCAGCGCAGGGGTGAGGGCTGAAGCTTTCTTT	CASSAGVRAEAFF